This TCR beta chain appears in the sequencing data of a study of CD8 T cells in ankylosing spondylitis. Libraries for TCR beta were made by quantitative 5'-RACE with molecular barcodes. TCRdb called the 5' RACE reads again in MiXCR, with one record for every CDR3 protein. The sample holds roughly 250,000 distinct CDR3 sequences; less than 10% are singletons and the top ten take about 6.5%. General study findings and limits: One TCR beta motif, made up of roughly 8 highly homologous variants, appeared characteristic of ankylosing spondylitis blood. From matched ankylosing spondylitis synovial fluid, disease-linked clones were reportedly recovered at significantly enriched levels. Prior literature has documented some motif variants in synovial fluid and blood from reactive arthritis.

The sample holds many counts of this clonotype. Its antigen is as yet unknown. V lost 1 base, J lost 3 bases, and 10 bases lay in between. The CDR3 has 14 amino acids. Per the germline V gene, CDR1 is DFQATT and CDR2 is SNEGSKA (reference sequence). The V call is TRBV20-1, the J call TRBJ2-1, with D possibly matching TRBD2 (5 bases). The material sequenced was blood, either unsorted or a sorted T cell fraction (not recorded which). This TCR derives from a male donor with ankylosing spondylitis or in good health (not recorded which). The CDR3 sequence is CSARGGLLYNEQFF. Written as DNA, the CDR3 is TGCAGTGCTAGAGGCGGACTGCTCTACAATGAGCAGTTCTTC.